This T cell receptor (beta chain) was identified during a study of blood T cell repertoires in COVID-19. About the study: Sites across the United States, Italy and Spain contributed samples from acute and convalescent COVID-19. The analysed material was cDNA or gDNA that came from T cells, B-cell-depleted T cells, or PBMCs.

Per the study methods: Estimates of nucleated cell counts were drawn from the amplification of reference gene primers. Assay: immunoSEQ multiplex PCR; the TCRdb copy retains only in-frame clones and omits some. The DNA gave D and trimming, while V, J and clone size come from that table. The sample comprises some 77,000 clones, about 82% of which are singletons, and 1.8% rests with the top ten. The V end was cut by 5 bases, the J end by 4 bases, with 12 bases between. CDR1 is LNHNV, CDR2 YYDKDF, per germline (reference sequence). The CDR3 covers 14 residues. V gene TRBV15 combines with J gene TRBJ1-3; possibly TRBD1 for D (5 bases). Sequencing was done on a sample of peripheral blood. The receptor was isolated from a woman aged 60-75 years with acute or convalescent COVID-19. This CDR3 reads CATSESGVGNTIYF. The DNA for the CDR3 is TGTGCCACCAGCGAGTCGGGGGTAGGAAACACCATATATTTT.